The 24 T cell receptor beta chains below all came from one sample that was sequenced in a study of blood T cell repertoires in COVID-19. Profiled with immunoSEQ multiplex PCR; TCRdb holds only in-frame clones, not every one. The sample includes roughly 200,000 clones, around 83% seen only once; the top ten take 6.5% to 9%. Sample: peripheral blood. The origin of the receptors is a woman aged 55-69 years with acute or convalescent COVID-19.

J is TRBJ2-3 and V is TRBV5-1; 8 bases fit TRBD2. The J segment lost 3 bases and the V segment lost 5 bases, leaving 11 bases of the junction unmatched. Per the germline V gene, CDR1 is SGHRS and CDR2 is YFSETQ. This CDR3 contains 16 residues. DNA for the CDR3: TGCGCCAGCAGAACCACTAGCGGAGGGGGTACAGATACGCAGTATTTT. Protein product: CASRTTSGGGTDTQYF.

The chain has TRBV11-3 and TRBJ1-1; the D gene is possibly TRBD1 (5 bases). V dropped 0 bases and J dropped 11 bases, with 13 bases sitting between them. Germline V gene lookup returns CDR1 SGHNT and CDR2 YENEEA. The CDR3 runs 13 residues. CDR3 DNA: TGTGCCAGCAGCTTAGATCAGTCGGGGGAGGCTTTCTTT. Residues: CASSLDQSGEAFF.

The V gene is TRBV5-1, the J gene TRBJ1-2; TRBD1 agrees at 8 bases. This CDR3 is built from 13 residues. Germline values: CDR1 SGHRS, CDR2 YFSETQ. J was trimmed by 7 bases and V by 4 bases; bases with no gene match: 6. The CDR3: CASSTSTGAGYTF. In nucleotides, the CDR3 is TGCGCCAGCAGCACCTCGACAGGGGCTGGCTACACCTTC.

V is TRBV27 and J is TRBJ2-7; a possible D gene is TRBD1 (6 bases). CDR3 length equals 15 residues. The V gene's germline CDR1 is MNHEY and CDR2 SMNVEV (reference sequence). Between the trimmed V and J ends, which lost 7 bases and 0 bases, there was a span of 16 bases. CDR3 protein: CASTQRTDDSYEQYF. The CDR3 DNA reads TGTGCCAGCACCCAAAGGACAGATGACTCCTACGAGCAGTACTTC.

This chain joins TRBV7-8 and TRBJ2-7, with a weak D call TRBD2 (6 bases). With 5 bases removed from V and 6 bases from J, the gap between germline ends came to 14 bases. The CDR3 is 13 residues long. The germline CDR1 and CDR2 sequences are SGHVS and FQNEAQ. The CDR3 nucleotides read TGTGCCAGCAGCGTACGGGAGAACGGCGAGCAGTACGTC. Protein: CASSVRENGEQYV.

At least ten counts were recorded for this clone. The V call is TRBV6-1, the J call TRBJ1-2, with TRBD1 matching over 9 bases. With V trimmed by 3 bases and J by 4 bases, 0 bases remained unmatched. CDR3 length equals 13 residues. Germline CDR1 MNHNS, CDR2 SASEGT. Here the CDR3 DNA reads TGTGCCAGCAGTGAGGGACAGGGCTATGGCTACACCTTC. Translated: CASSEGQGYGYTF.

The genes are TRBV29-1 and TRBJ2-5; possibly TRBD1 for D (7 bases). Germline values: CDR1 SQVTM, CDR2 ANQGSEA. V was trimmed by 5 bases and J by 5 bases, leaving 18 bases between them. This CDR3 has 14 amino acids. The CDR3 sequence is CSVPRDSGSETQYF. The CDR3, as DNA: TGCAGCGTTCCCCGGGACAGCGGGTCTGAGACCCAGTACTTC.

The chain uses TRBV5-1 and TRBJ1-2; D possibly corresponds to TRBD1 (6 bases). V lost 5 bases and J lost 4, with 9 bases in between. The CDR3 loop spans 12 amino acids. The germline V gene encodes CDR1 SGHRS and CDR2 YFSETQ. The CDR3 DNA sequence: TGCGCCAGCAGAACAGGGTCCTATGGCTACACCTTC. Translated, it gives CASRTGSYGYTF.

This rearrangement joins TRBV9 to TRBJ1-1, with a tentative D call TRBD1 (5 bases). This CDR3 is 15 amino acids long. The germline V gene encodes CDR1 SGDLS and CDR2 YYNGEE. Trimming left V 0 bases short and J 1 base short, with 10 bases between. The CDR3 sequence: CASSVDAQGNTEAFF. The CDR3 nucleotides are TGTGCCAGCAGCGTAGATGCGCAGGGGAACACTGAAGCTTTCTTT. The variable domain in full, completed from reference TRBV9 and TRBJ1-1, reads DSGVTQTPKHLITATGQRVTLRCSPRSGDLSVYWYQQSLDQGLQFLIQYYNGEERAKGNILERFSAQQFPDLHSELNLSSLELGDSALYFCASSVDAQGNTEAFFGQGTRLTVV.

The chain is built from TRBV28 and TRBJ2-4, with a weak D call TRBD2 (5 bases). Germline V lookup: CDR1 MDHEN, CDR2 SYDVKM. V was trimmed by 8 bases and J by 6 bases, leaving 14 bases between them. CDR3 size: 13 residues. The CDR3 protein is CASAEEGRNIQYF. CDR3 DNA sequence: TGTGCCAGCGCCGAAGAGGGTAGAAACATTCAGTACTTC.

V usage is TRBV10-3 and J usage is TRBJ2-7; 11 positions match TRBD2. Germline assignment: CDR1 ENHRY and CDR2 SYGVKD. J lost 7 bases, V lost 3 bases, and 11 bases had no gene match. The CDR3 covers 16 residues. The CDR3 protein is CAISDNKLAGAEEQYF. CDR3 in DNA: TGTGCCATCAGTGATAACAAACTAGCGGGAGCTGAAGAGCAGTACTTC.

The rearrangement links TRBV20-1 to TRBJ1-1, with D possibly being TRBD1 (6 bases). V lost 3 bases and J lost 4, with 12 bases in between. The CDR3 runs to 13 residues. Germline V gene lookup returns CDR1 DFQATT and CDR2 SNEGSKA (reference sequence). The CDR3 bases are TGCAGTGCTAGTCAGGGGTCGACCACTGAAGCTTTCTTT. Amino acids: CSASQGSTTEAFF.

This clone was counted at least ten times. This chain connects TRBV30 to TRBJ1-2, with TRBD1 matching 8 bases. Trimming removed 4 bases from V and 8 bases from J; junction bases left unmatched: 6. CDR1 is GTSNPN and CDR2 is SVGIG in the germline V gene (reference sequence). CDR3 length: 12 amino acids. In DNA, the CDR3 is TGTGCCTGGAAGGACAGGGCGTTGGGCTACACCTTC. Amino acid sequence: CAWKDRALGYTF.

This clone was seen only once. CDR3 DNA: TGTGCCACCTCGCAGGGAATAGCCAAAAACATTCAGTACTTC. This sequence encodes CATSQGIAKNIQYF. The chain combines TRBV19 with TRBJ2-4, with D perhaps TRBD1 (5 bases). The germline CDR1 and CDR2 sequences are LNHDA and SQIVND (reference sequence). This CDR3 contains 14 residues. V was cut by 10 bases and J by 0 bases, with 13 bases left in between.

The chain has TRBV5-1 and TRBJ1-1, with D possibly being TRBD1 (5 bases). The CDR3 covers 15 residues. Trimming pared 4 bases from V and 5 bases from J, leaving 18 bases between. Germline V gene data show CDR1 as SGHRS and CDR2 as YFSETQ. As DNA, the CDR3 is TGCGCCAGCAGCCGGGATCCGGGGGGAGGGACTGAAGCTTTCTTT. Translating it yields CASSRDPGGGTEAFF.

The chain recombines TRBV2 with TRBJ2-7; 10 bases map to TRBD2. The V gene end was trimmed by 7 bases and the J gene end by 6 bases; junction bases not matched to a gene: 9. The CDR3 length is 14 residues. Per the germline V gene, CDR1 is SNHLY and CDR2 is FYNNEI. The CDR3 here is CASTTLAGEGEQYF. The DNA for the CDR3 is TGTGCCAGCACCACCCTAGCGGGAGAGGGCGAGCAGTACTTC.

The rearrangement joins TRBV6-5 to TRBJ2-7, with D perhaps matching TRBD2 (6 bases). The CDR3 spans 13 residues. V lost 6 bases to trimming and J lost 2 bases, with 11 bases between them. From germline, CDR1 is MNHEY and CDR2 SVGAGI. CDR3 loop: CASSRKRAYEQYV. As DNA, the CDR3 is TGTGCCAGCAGCCGCAAGCGGGCCTACGAGCAGTACGTC.

The rearrangement uses TRBV10-3 and TRBJ2-1, with no clear D. The V end lost 3 bases, the J end lost 6 bases, and 12 bases lay between the germline ends. The CDR3 length is 14 residues. CDR1 is ENHRY and CDR2 is SYGVKD in the germline V gene. CDR3 DNA: TGTGCCATCAGTGATAATCGGGTCGGCAATGAGCAGTTCTTC. Its translation is CAISDNRVGNEQFF.

Only one count was recorded for this clone. The chain recombines TRBV5-1 with TRBJ2-1, with TRBD2 as a possible D gene (7 bases). This CDR3 spans 14 amino acids. CDR1 SGHRS and CDR2 YFSETQ come from the germline V gene. Trimming took 7 bases from V and 0 from J, leaving 11 bases between them. CDR3 protein: CASGGGDSYNEQFF. In DNA form, the CDR3 reads TGCGCCAGCGGCGGGGGCGACTCCTACAATGAGCAGTTCTTC. The whole variable domain, filled in from reference TRBV5-1 and TRBJ2-1, reads KAGVTQTPRYLIKTRGQQVTLSCSPISGHRSVSWYQQTPGQGLQFLFEYFSETQRNKGNFPGRFSGRQFSNSRSEMNVSTLELGDSALYLCASGGGDSYNEQFFGPGTRLTVL.

V usage is TRBV28 and J usage is TRBJ2-1; 7 bases agree with TRBD1. The CDR3 has 17 amino acids. In germline, CDR1 is MDHEN, CDR2 SYDVKM. With V trimmed by 6 bases and J by 7 bases, 18 bases remained unmatched. CDR3 sequence reads: CASSDRLTGQRGNEQFF. CDR3 DNA: TGTGCCAGCAGCGACCGCCTCACGGGACAGCGAGGAAATGAGCAGTTCTTC.

The V gene is TRBV24-1, the J gene TRBJ2-2, with TRBD1 identical over 9 bases. Germline assignment: CDR1 KGHDR and CDR2 SFDVKD. This CDR3 has 17 amino acids. J lost 7 bases, V lost 5 bases, and 13 bases had no gene match. The CDR3 DNA is TGTGCCACCAGTGGGCACAGGGGGCGCAAGTCGGGCGGGGAGCTGTTTTTT. Translating gives CATSGHRGRKSGGELFF.

The table lists this clone with a few counts. The genes are TRBV29-1 and TRBJ1-2, with TRBD1 matching 7 bases. The CDR3 loop spans 13 amino acids. Unmatched junction bases numbered 8, after V lost 5 bases and J lost 5 bases. Per germline, CDR1 SQVTM and CDR2 ANQGSEA. The CDR3 loop is CSVNRGLRYGYTF. As DNA, the CDR3 is TGCAGCGTTAACAGGGGATTAAGATATGGCTACACCTTC. Drawing the rest from reference TRBV29-1 and TRBJ1-2, the complete variable domain is SAVISQKPSRDICQRGTSLTIQCQVDSQVTMMFWYRQQPGQSLTLIATANQGSEATYESGFVIDKFPISRPNLTFSTLTVSNMSPEDSSIYLCSVNRGLRYGYTFGSGTRLTVV.

In its sample, this clone was seen once. This chain joins TRBV15 and TRBJ1-5; tentatively, D is TRBD1 (6 bases). V lost 5 bases, J lost 6 bases, and 14 bases lay in between. Germline loops: CDR1 LNHNV, CDR2 YYDKDF (reference sequence). This CDR3 has 14 residues. The CDR3 bases are TGTGCCACCAGCGGAGGCAGGGGCGGTCAGCCCCAGCATTTT. Residues: CATSGGRGGQPQHF.

The rearrangement joins TRBV20-1 to TRBJ1-5, with 8 nucleotides matching TRBD1. The V and J ends lost 3 bases and 6 bases, in that order; junction bases with no gene match: 4. This CDR3 is 13 amino acids long. The germline gives CDR1 DFQATT, CDR2 SNEGSKA (reference sequence). The CDR3 here is CSASQGAAQPQHF. The DNA of the CDR3 is TGCAGTGCTAGTCAGGGGGCCGCTCAGCCCCAGCATTTT.